One sample yielded the 27 T cell receptor beta chains listed below, sequenced in a study of T cells in women clearing cervical HPV infection. Produced via immunoSEQ multiplex PCR; TCRdb's table is partial and in-frame only. The table for this sample gives approximately 52,000 clones. The sample consisted of blood buffy coat. The receptors were gathered from a woman aged 18 to 75 with a cervical HPV16 infection that either progressed to CIN3+ or cleared (not recorded which).

A remark on this clone: The CDR3 is cut off 3 residues early in the read; its end comes from the germline J gene. V usage is TRBV5-1 and J usage is TRBJ1-1; 7 positions match TRBD1. V gave up 4 bases and J gave up 5 bases; unmatched junction bases: 11. Germline assignment: CDR1 SGHRS and CDR2 YFSETQ. The CDR3 has 15 amino acids. The sequenced part of the CDR3 DNA is TGCGCCAGCAGCAAAACGACAGGGCTGAGGACTGAA. Encoded protein: CASSKTTGLRTE. The whole CDR3 protein is CASSKTTGLRTEAFF.

Concerning this clone: The read stops 3 residues short of the end of the CDR3; the missing end is completed from the germline J gene. This chain connects TRBV2 to TRBJ1-2; 10 bases are a match to TRBD1. V shed 1 base, J shed 6 bases, and the junction held 8 bases outside the gene matches. This CDR3 region has 16 residues. CDR1 SNHLY and CDR2 FYNNEI come from the germline V gene. CDR3 region: CASSEGQGAIGHGYTF. The CDR3 bases that were read are TGTGCCAGCAGTGAAGGACAGGGGGCAATCGGACATGGC.

CDR3 in amino acids: CASSLVRLAGDTQYF. Incomplete CDR3 DNA: TGTGCCAGCAGCTTGGTTCGGCTAGCGGGAGATACG. J is TRBJ2-3 and V is TRBV5-4, with 8 bases matching TRBD2. The read falls 3 residues short of the CDR3 end, and the missing part is taken from the germline J gene. The germline V gene encodes CDR1 SGHNT and CDR2 YYREEE (reference sequence). The CDR3 loop spans 15 amino acids. V lost 0 bases and J lost 5; bases outside the gene matches: 5.

Of note for this clone: The missing CDR3 end, 3 residues past where the read stops, is filled in from the germline J gene. The chain recombines TRBV2 with TRBJ1-2, with 8 bases fitting TRBD1. CDR1 is SNHLY and CDR2 is FYNNEI in the germline V gene. The CDR3 extends over 17 amino acids. V trimming: 4 bases; J trimming: 0 bases; junction bases outside the gene matches: 10. The CDR3 DNA, read in part, is TGTGCCAGCAGTGGCTGGACAGGGAAAAGTGCTAACTATGGC. Translating gives CASSGWTGKSANYG. The complete CDR3 sequence is CASSGWTGKSANYGYTF.

Points on this clone: The CDR3 end is not reached by the read, which stops 3 residues before it; the germline J gene fills it in. The chain couples TRBV19 to TRBJ2-5; 8 bases align to TRBD1. This CDR3 comprises 13 residues. Germline V lookup: CDR1 LNHDA, CDR2 SQIVND (reference sequence). V trimming: 5 bases; J trimming: 4 bases; junction bases outside the gene matches: 3. The CDR3 here is CASSRTGLETQYF. CDR3 bases read: TGTGCCAGTAGTCGGACAGGGCTAGAGACC.

This CDR3 is CASARGGSEETQYF. The sequenced CDR3 bases are TGTGCCAGCGCGCGGGGGGGTTCGGAGGAGACC. The genes are TRBV6-2 or TRBV6-3 and TRBJ2-5; 9 bases match TRBD2. Read data end 3 residues before the CDR3 end; the end is taken from the germline J gene. The J segment lost 5 bases and the V segment lost 8 bases, leaving 9 bases of the junction unmatched. Germline V CDR1 and CDR2: MNHEY, SVGEGT. The CDR3 extends over 14 amino acids.

To note about this clone: The read halts 3 residues ahead of the CDR3 end, with the missing end drawn from the germline J gene. J is TRBJ2-5 and V is TRBV20-1; the match to TRBD2 covers 10 bases. Germline CDR1 DFQATT, CDR2 SNEGSKA (reference sequence). Trimming removed 3 bases from V and 5 bases from J; junction bases left unmatched: 9. The CDR3 spans 15 residues. Partial CDR3 DNA: TGCAGTGCTAGGGTTAGCGGGAGGTGGCAGGAGACC. Translated, it gives CSARVSGRWQET. The whole CDR3 sequence reads CSARVSGRWQETQYF.

This CDR3 reads CASSRTRTGRVTDTQYF. The CDR3 bases that were read are TGTGCCAGCAGCCGAACACGGACAGGGCGGGTCACAGATACG. V gene TRBV13 combines with J gene TRBJ2-3, with 8 bases lining up with TRBD1. The read falls 3 residues short of the CDR3 end, and the missing part is taken from the germline J gene. The CDR3 sequence is 17 residues long. The V and J ends lost 5 bases and 2 bases, in that order; junction bases with no gene match: 12. CDR1 is PRHDT, CDR2 FYEKMQ, per germline (reference sequence). Supplemented by reference TRBV13 and TRBJ2-3, the full variable domain reads AAGVIQSPRHLIKEKRETATLKCYPIPRHDTVYWYQQGPGQDPQFLISFYEKMQSDKGSIPDRFSAQQFSDYHSELNMSSLELGDSALYFCASSRTRTGRVTDTQYFGPGTRLTVL.

As regards this clone: The read terminates 3 residues ahead of where the CDR3 ends, so the germline J gene completes it. The chain links TRBV7-8 to TRBJ2-5; tentatively, D is TRBD1 (5 bases). Germline CDR1 and CDR2: SGHVS and FQNEAQ. The CDR3 extends over 15 amino acids. V lost 2 bases, J lost 4 bases, and 14 bases lay in between. The CDR3: CASSLFAGNGETQYF. The CDR3 bases that were read are TGTGCCAGCAGCTTATTTGCAGGGAACGGAGAGACC.

Note on this clone: The read terminates 3 residues before the CDR3 end, so the remaining end is supplied by the germline J gene. The chain employs TRBV18 and TRBJ2-7, with 9 nucleotides matching TRBD1. Germline V gene data show CDR1 as KGHSH and CDR2 as LQKENI. This CDR3 spans 14 amino acids. V was clipped by 6 bases and J by 3 bases; unmatched bases: 6. CDR3 region: CASSPGQGIYEQYF. The sequenced CDR3 bases are TGTGCCAGCTCTCCGGGACAGGGAATCTACGAG.

With regard to this clone: Read sequence stops 3 residues before the CDR3 end, and the germline J gene provides the missing end. V gene TRBV5-1 combines with J gene TRBJ1-4; possibly TRBD1 for D (5 bases). CDR3 length: 15 amino acids. The V end lost 2 bases, the J end lost 0 bases, and 8 bases lay between the germline ends. CDR1 SGHRS and CDR2 YFSETQ come from the germline V gene. The CDR3 bases that were read are TGCGCCAGCAGCTTTAGGGGAGCAACTAATGAAAAA. This sequence encodes CASSFRGATNEK. The complete CDR3 sequence is CASSFRGATNEKLFF.

As regards this clone: The sequence runs out 3 residues before the end of the CDR3; the remainder is reconstructed from the germline J gene. The J gene is TRBJ2-3, the V gene TRBV30, with TRBD2 as a possible D gene (6 bases). Germline-derived CDR1 and CDR2 are GTSNPN and SVGIG (reference sequence). The ends were cut back, 0 bases at V and 2 bases at J, with 12 bases in the middle. The CDR3 extends over 15 amino acids. The CDR3 loop reads CAWSVGSGTTDTQYF. CDR3 bases read: TGTGCCTGGAGTGTGGGTAGCGGTACCACAGATACG.

Of note for this clone: The CDR3 extends 3 residues past the end of the read, so its final part is completed from the germline J gene. The V and J genes are TRBV20-1 and TRBJ2-1, with 7 bases matching TRBD2. The CDR3 runs to 16 residues. Germline V gene data show CDR1 as DFQATT and CDR2 as SNEGSKA (reference sequence). V trimming: 1 base; J trimming: 4 bases; junction bases outside the gene matches: 10. The sequenced CDR3 bases are TGCAGTGCTAGAGGGGGGGGAGGGGCCCAATACAATGAG. Encoded protein: CSARGGGGAQYNE. The entire CDR3 sequence reads CSARGGGGAQYNEQFF.

Details on this clone: The read falls 3 residues short of the CDR3 end, and the missing part is taken from the germline J gene. This chain joins TRBV20-1 and TRBJ2-1; 11 nucleotides match TRBD1. The CDR3 totals 15 residues. Unmatched junction bases numbered 10, after V lost 6 bases and J lost 6 bases. CDR1 and CDR2 from the germline V gene are DFQATT and SNEGSKA (reference sequence). The sequenced CDR3 bases are TGCAGTGCGCTTACCGGGACAGGGGGGGTCAATGAG. Translating it yields CSALTGTGGVNE. The entire CDR3 is CSALTGTGGVNEQFF.

For this clone: The read terminates 3 residues ahead of where the CDR3 ends, so the germline J gene completes it. The chain joins TRBV20-1 to TRBJ1-5; D call uncertain. This CDR3 comprises 12 residues. Trimming removed 3 bases at V and 4 bases at J, with 7 bases between. The germline gives CDR1 DFQATT, CDR2 SNEGSKA (reference sequence). CDR3 sequence: CSASTRNQPQHF. CDR3 DNA, as far as it was read: TGCAGTGCTAGTACTCGTAATCAGCCC.

As concerns this clone: Coverage ceases 3 residues before the CDR3 finishes, and the germline J gene fills in the end. J is TRBJ1-1 and V is TRBV20-1, with TRBD1 as a possible D gene (6 bases). The CDR3 has 12 residues. V gave up 6 bases and J gave up 1 base, with 9 bases separating them. Germline V lookup: CDR1 DFQATT, CDR2 SNEGSKA (reference sequence). The CDR3: CSARGWNTEAFF. The part of the CDR3 DNA that was read is TGCAGTGCGAGGGGGTGGAACACTGAA.

Note on this clone: The read falls 3 residues short of the CDR3 end, and the missing part is taken from the germline J gene. The gene calls are TRBV2 and TRBJ2-5; TRBD1 is a possible D gene (5 bases). Germline CDR1 SNHLY, CDR2 FYNNEI. V shed 1 base and J shed 7 bases, with 10 bases lying between them. This CDR3 spans 13 amino acids. Partial CDR3 DNA: TGTGCCAGCAGTGAAGTCAGGGTAGGGACC. Protein product: CASSEVRVGT. The CDR3 in its entirety is CASSEVRVGTQYF.

The part of the CDR3 DNA that was read is TGTGCCAGCAGTTTGACCTTAACTAGCGGGAGGGCCGACGAG. Translated: CASSLTLTSGRADE. The entire CDR3 protein reads CASSLTLTSGRADEQYF. The genes are TRBV28 and TRBJ2-7; 13 bases map to TRBD2. The sequence runs out 3 residues before the end of the CDR3; the remainder is reconstructed from the germline J gene. Germline assignment: CDR1 MDHEN and CDR2 SYDVKM. This CDR3 contains 17 residues. J lost 5 bases, V lost 3 bases, and 10 bases had no gene match.

Notes on this clone: The read stops 3 residues short of the end of the CDR3; the missing end is completed from the germline J gene. This chain joins TRBV28 and TRBJ2-7; D gene unclear. Per the germline V gene, CDR1 is MDHEN and CDR2 is SYDVKM. The V end lost 8 bases, the J end lost 0 bases, and 11 bases lay between the germline ends. There are 13 residues in the CDR3. This CDR3 reads CASGAPSSYEQYF. CDR3 DNA, as far as it was read: TGTGCCAGCGGAGCCCCTAGCTCCTACGAG.

On this clone: The CDR3 is cut off 3 residues early in the read; its end comes from the germline J gene. The chain combines TRBV18 with TRBJ1-1; weak D call: TRBD1 (5 bases). The germline V gene has CDR1 KGHSH and CDR2 LQKENI. This CDR3 has 17 residues. Trimming removed 4 bases from V and 1 base from J, with 19 bases in between. The CDR3 here is CASSLQTANGGNTEAFF. The CDR3 bases that were read are TGTGCCAGCTCACTACAGACGGCCAACGGGGGGAACACTGAA. The complete variable domain, with remaining parts taken from reference TRBV18 and TRBJ1-1, reads NAGVMQNPRHLVRRRGQEARLRCSPMKGHSHVYWYRQLPEEGLKFMVYLQKENIIDESGMPKERFSAEFPKEGPSILRIQQVVRGDSAAYFCASSLQTANGGNTEAFFGQGTRLTVV.

As regards this clone: The read falls 3 residues short of the CDR3 end, and the missing part is taken from the germline J gene. The chain carries TRBV13 and TRBJ2-1; D perhaps matches TRBD2 (7 bases). Germline V gene data show CDR1 as PRHDT and CDR2 as FYEKMQ (reference sequence). The CDR3 totals 15 residues. V lost 5 bases, J lost 6 bases, and 17 bases lay in between. The part of the CDR3 DNA that was read is TGTGCCAGCAGCCCCGTGGGGGGGCGCTCCAATGAG. It translates to CASSPVGGRSNE. The whole CDR3 protein is CASSPVGGRSNEQFF.

A word on this clone: The sequenced fragment ends 3 residues before the CDR3 boundary, so the rest is inferred from the germline J gene. The V and J genes are TRBV10-1 and TRBJ1-1; no firm D call. The length of the CDR3 is 14 residues. V was trimmed by 3 bases and J by 5 bases, leaving 13 bases between them. Per germline, CDR1 WNHNN and CDR2 SYGVQD (reference sequence). CDR3: CASSDGRVRTEAFF. CDR3 DNA, as far as it was read: TGCGCCAGCAGTGATGGTAGGGTTCGGACTGAA.

The sequenced CDR3 bases are TGTGCCAGCAGTGAAACAGGGGACTATGGC. Encoded protein: CASSETGDYG. Given in full, the CDR3 is CASSETGDYGYTF. The genes are TRBV6-1 and TRBJ1-2; 7 nucleotides agree with TRBD1. The sequence runs out 3 residues before the end of the CDR3; the remainder is reconstructed from the germline J gene. The V gene's germline CDR1 is MNHNS and CDR2 SASEGT. With 2 bases clipped from V and 3 bases from J, the junction kept 0 bases outside the gene matches. The CDR3 has 13 amino acids.

In regard to this clone: The read ends 3 residues before the CDR3 terminus; that terminus is restored from the germline J gene. J is TRBJ1-1 and V is TRBV27; D is ambiguous. This CDR3 comprises 15 residues. Germline V gene lookup returns CDR1 MNHEY and CDR2 SMNVEV (reference sequence). Trimming left V 0 bases short and J 1 base short, with 9 bases between. The CDR3 loop reads CASSLSMAGNTEAFF. CDR3 DNA (partial): TGTGCCAGCAGTTTATCGATGGCAGGGAACACTGAA.

As for this clone: The read halts 3 residues ahead of the CDR3 end, with the missing end drawn from the germline J gene. The rearrangement uses TRBV28 and TRBJ1-5, with no clear D. The CDR3 extends over 14 amino acids. V lost 5 bases to trimming and J lost 0 bases, with 8 bases between them. Germline V gives CDR1 MDHEN, CDR2 SYDVKM. Here the CDR3 reads CASSPQISNQPQHF. Incomplete CDR3 DNA: TGTGCCAGCAGTCCACAGATTAGCAATCAGCCC.

About this clone itself: The read falls 3 residues short of the CDR3 end, and the missing part is taken from the germline J gene. This sequence joins TRBV28 and TRBJ2-7, with 7 bases that match TRBD1. The J segment lost 2 bases and the V segment lost 7 bases, leaving 5 bases of the junction unmatched. CDR1 is MDHEN, CDR2 SYDVKM, per germline. This CDR3 has 13 amino acids. The CDR3 DNA, read in part, is TGTGCCAGCAAAAGGGGACAGACCTACGAG. This gives the protein CASKRGQTYE. The whole CDR3 sequence is CASKRGQTYEQYF.

Of note for this clone: The sequenced fragment ends 3 residues before the CDR3 boundary, so the rest is inferred from the germline J gene. The rearrangement joins TRBV7-2 to TRBJ1-1; the D gene is possibly TRBD1 (6 bases). In germline, CDR1 is SGHTA, CDR2 FQGNSA. The germline V and J ends were trimmed by 5 bases and 7 bases, with 20 bases remaining between them. The CDR3 loop spans 15 amino acids. CDR3 region: CASSLRGGGGSEAFF. The sequenced CDR3 bases are TGTGCCAGCAGCCTAAGGGGAGGGGGGGGGAGTGAA.